This T cell receptor (beta chain) is drawn from a study of blood T cell repertoires in COVID-19. Study context: Acute-phase and convalescent COVID-19 samples originated in the United States, Italy and Spain. PBMCs, B-cell-depleted T cells, or T cells were the source of the cDNA or gDNA that made up the material.

In the source study's methods: Amplification with reference gene primers provided the estimates of nucleated cell counts. The assay was immunoSEQ multiplex PCR, and TCRdb's table has in-frame clones only and misses some. The V and J calls and clone size were taken over from that table, and D and trimming were inferred from the DNA. The sample has 230,000 or so clones, 75% to 85% seen once. Germline V gives CDR1 SGDLS, CDR2 YYNGEE. Germline trimming cut 4 bases from V and 2 bases from J; bases unmatched to any gene: 5. The CDR3 length is 14 residues. Patients of the Seattle cohort, enrolled during active infection, were followed longitudinally.

The origin of this receptor is an elderly woman with COVID-19, enrolled during active disease. Input material: peripheral blood. The chain uses TRBV9 and TRBJ2-5, with TRBD2 matching over 7 bases. The CDR3 here is CASSRGTIQETQYF. DNA of the CDR3: TGTGCCAGCAGCCGAGGGACTATTCAAGAGACCCAGTACTTC.